The following is a TCR beta chain sequence with its context. The data were obtained in a study of blood T cell repertoires in COVID-19. Study at large: Nucleic acid was either cDNA or gDNA, and it came from T cells, B-cell-depleted T cells, or PBMCs.

The repertoire was sequenced with immunoSEQ multiplex PCR; TCRdb's copy has only in-frame clones and lacks some. Of fewer than 200,000 clones in the sample, more than 65% are singletons; the top ten hold 7.5% to 8.5%. The clonotype originates from a woman aged 55-70 years with COVID-19, enrolled during active disease. Sequencing was carried out using peripheral blood.

The CDR3 DNA reads TGTGCCAGCAGCTTGGGCAGCTACGAGCAGTACTTC. This translates into CASSLGSYEQYF. V gene TRBV7-9 combines with J gene TRBJ2-7; D unclear. V was cut by 3 bases and J by 3 bases, with 6 bases left in between. The V gene's germline CDR1 is SEHNR and CDR2 FQNEAQ (reference sequence). This CDR3 region has 12 residues. Drawing the rest from reference TRBV7-9 and TRBJ2-7, the complete variable domain is DTGVSQNPRHKITKRGQNVTFRCDPISEHNRLYWYRQTLGQGPEFLTYFQNEAQLEKSRLLSDRFSAERPKGSFSTLEIQRTEQGDSAMYLCASSLGSYEQYFGPGTRLTVT.